The 15 T cell receptor beta chains reported below all come from one sample, sequenced in a study of regulatory T cells in long-lasting Graves disease. The time point is: newly diagnosed GD, antithyroid drugs for less than 3 months. From RNA extracted from PBMCs, the TCR library was made. Arm-PCR with iRepertoire HTBI primers amplified the CDR3 regions for these TCR beta libraries. TCRdb redid the calling of the multiplex PCR reads with MiXCR, one entry per CDR3 protein. Altogether about 400,000 distinct CDR3 sequences are present, roughly 15% being singletons, with the ten largest covering about 7.8%. The same specimen was also included in a second study, on T cells in Graves' hyperthyroidism and ophthalmopathy.

The sequencing here drew on peripheral blood mononuclear cells (PBMCs), taken at new diagnosis, from a patient treated with antithyroid drugs. These receptors were taken from a woman aged 40 to 49 with Graves disease.

This clonotype has ten or more counts. V and J are TRBV28 and TRBJ1-1; D is ambiguous. This CDR3 is 14 amino acids long. In germline, CDR1 is MDHEN, CDR2 SYDVKM. V gave up 3 bases and J gave up 4 bases, with 12 bases separating them. The CDR3 loop reads CASSFSVVGTEAFF. The CDR3 DNA follows: TGTGCCAGCAGTTTTAGCGTCGTGGGCACTGAAGCTTTCTTT. Together with reference TRBV28 and TRBJ1-1, the CDR3 gives the full variable domain: DVKVTQSSRYLVKRTGEKVFLECVQDMDHENMFWYRQDPGLGLRLIYFSYDVKMKEKGDIPEGYSVSREKKERFSLILESASTNQTSMYLCASSFSVVGTEAFFGQGTRLTVV.

This clonotype was picked up many times. The rearrangement uses TRBV12-5 and TRBJ2-1, with 9 bases lining up with TRBD2. Losses at the gene ends were 6 bases for V and 9 bases for J; bases not matched to a gene: 9. CDR1 is LGHNT, CDR2 FRNRAP, per germline. This CDR3 region has 14 residues. Here the CDR3 reads CASGLAGLGTEQFF. The CDR3 DNA sequence: TGTGCTAGTGGCCTAGCGGGGCTGGGCACTGAGCAGTTCTTC.

This clonotype was seen ten or more times. The genes are TRBV7-9 and TRBJ2-1; TRBD2 matches 10 bases. Trimming at V came to 6 bases and at J to 3 bases, leaving 5 bases not matched to a gene. CDR3 size: 15 residues. Germline lookup yields CDR1 SEHNR and CDR2 FQNEAQ (reference sequence). Here the CDR3 reads CASSRTSGVYNEQFF. CDR3 nucleotides: TGTGCCAGCAGTCGAACTAGCGGGGTCTACAATGAGCAGTTCTTC.

This clonotype was recorded many times. V is TRBV12-3 or TRBV12-4 and J is TRBJ2-3; no clear D gene. This CDR3 contains 18 residues. With 6 bases removed from V and 0 bases from J, the gap between germline ends came to 22 bases. The DNA for the CDR3 is TGTGCCAGCAGACAGTCCCCCTTGGAGAGATCTAGCACAGATACGCAGTATTTT. Protein product: CASRQSPLERSSTDTQYF.

This clonotype has only a few counts. V is TRBV24-1 and J is TRBJ1-5; TRBD1 might be the D (5 bases). CDR3 length: 16 residues. Looked up from germline, CDR1 is KGHDR and CDR2 is SFDVKD. V shed 4 bases and J shed 3 bases, with 15 bases lying between them. CDR3 region: CATSDPTATDNQPQHF. The CDR3, as DNA: TGTGCCACCAGTGACCCTACCGCGACAGACAATCAGCCCCAGCATTTT.

This clonotype has ten or more counts. This chain joins TRBV28 and TRBJ2-7; 9 nucleotides agree with TRBD1. With V trimmed by 6 bases and J by 3 bases, 9 bases remained unmatched. From germline, CDR1 is MDHEN and CDR2 SYDVKM. CDR3 length equals 15 residues. The CDR3: CASSWGRTGVYEQYF. The CDR3 nucleotides are TGTGCCAGCAGCTGGGGGCGGACAGGGGTCTACGAGCAGTACTTC. Looking up the rest from reference TRBV28 and TRBJ2-7 gives the full variable domain: DVKVTQSSRYLVKRTGEKVFLECVQDMDHENMFWYRQDPGLGLRLIYFSYDVKMKEKGDIPEGYSVSREKKERFSLILESASTNQTSMYLCASSWGRTGVYEQYFGPGTRLTVT.

This clonotype was picked up many times. The chain links TRBV10-3 to TRBJ2-1; 8 nucleotides align to TRBD2. V was clipped by 7 bases and J by 7 bases; unmatched bases: 3. The CDR3 length is 12 residues. Germline values: CDR1 ENHRY, CDR2 SYGVKD. Here the CDR3 DNA reads TGTGCCATCACCGCGGGGGGAAATGAGCAGTTCTTC. It translates to CAITAGGNEQFF.

This clonotype was counted many times. This chain joins TRBV12-3 or TRBV12-4 and TRBJ2-3; D is perhaps TRBD2 (6 bases). With 4 bases removed from V and 2 bases from J, the gap between germline ends came to 22 bases. This CDR3 is built from 18 residues. The CDR3 is CASSSLGDVDYLTDTQYF. The CDR3 coding sequence is TGTGCCAGCAGTTCACTAGGGGACGTGGACTACCTCACAGATACGCAGTATTTT.

This clonotype appeared many times. This chain connects TRBV19 to TRBJ2-5; 9 nucleotides agree with TRBD1. With 9 bases clipped from V and 0 bases from J, the junction kept 17 bases outside the gene matches. Germline values: CDR1 LNHDA, CDR2 SQIVND (reference sequence). The CDR3 loop spans 18 amino acids. This CDR3 reads CARNNRDRATLYQETQYF. DNA for the CDR3: TGTGCCAGAAATAACCGGGACAGGGCGACGCTGTACCAAGAGACCCAGTACTTC.

This clonotype was picked up a small number of times. This may come from a read error, since a much larger clone is one base off. The chain couples TRBV12-3 or TRBV12-4 to TRBJ2-1, with a possible D match to TRBD2 (6 bases). The length of the CDR3 is 14 residues. V lost 5 bases and J 9 bases, leaving 17 bases between the germline ends. The CDR3 region is CASSPGRGYGEQFF. The DNA for the CDR3 is TGTGCCAGCAGTCCGGGCCGGGGGTATGGTGAGCAGTTCTTC.

Comment on this clonotype: Mismatch with germline at one junction end may stem from a read error. The V gene is TRBV12-3 or TRBV12-4, the J gene TRBJ2-7; 11 positions agree with TRBD2. This CDR3 region has 18 residues. This CDR3 reads CVSTLRLAGFGSSYEQYF. The CDR3 bases are TGTGTCAGCACCCTCCGACTAGCGGGATTCGGAAGCTCCTACGAGCAGTACTTC.

This clonotype was observed many times. The rearrangement links TRBV12-3 or TRBV12-4 to TRBJ1-2; D unresolved. The CDR3 has 13 amino acids. V was trimmed by 7 bases and J by 4 bases, leaving 13 bases between them. The CDR3: CASTSTPLYGYTF. CDR3 bases: TGTGCCAGCACTAGCACGCCGCTCTATGGCTACACCTTC.

This clonotype was counted ten times or more. This chain links TRBV12-3 or TRBV12-4 with TRBJ1-6, with D perhaps matching TRBD1 (5 bases). This CDR3 contains 15 residues. V was trimmed by 2 bases and J by 5 bases, leaving 10 bases between them. The CDR3 bases are TGTGCCAGCAGTTTAAAGCAGGGTCATAATTCACCCCTCCACTTT. As protein: CASSLKQGHNSPLHF.

Points on this clonotype: This could be a read error, since a much larger clone is one nucleotide away. As DNA, the CDR3 is TGTGTCAGCAGGATGGGTGGGGGCAAAGCTTTCTTT. This encodes CVSRMGGGKAFF. The chain recombines TRBV28 with TRBJ1-1, with D possibly being TRBD1 (6 bases). Per germline, CDR1 MDHEN and CDR2 SYDVKM. The length of the CDR3 is 12 residues.

Of note for this clonotype: The junction and the germline gene differ at one end; a read error may be behind it. The rearrangement joins TRBV7-9 to TRBJ2-7; D may be TRBD2 (5 bases). CDR1 and CDR2 from the germline V gene are SEHNR and FQNEAQ (reference sequence). The CDR3 consists of 12 residues. In nucleotides, the CDR3 is TGTGCCACCTCTGGAGGCTCCTGCGAGCAGTACTTC. It translates to CATSGGSCEQYF.